The present entry profiles one T cell receptor beta chain with its context. The data are from a study of OX40 agonist ivuxolimab in advanced cancers. Germline CDR1 reads SGHRS; CDR2 reads YFSETQ. V dropped 4 bases and J dropped 6; count of bases not matched to a gene: 12. This CDR3 has 17 residues. The assay was immunoSEQ multiplex PCR, and TCRdb's table has in-frame clones only and misses some. Of about 68,000 clones in the sample, approximately 81% were seen once. The receptor comes from an adult with an advanced solid tumor such as melanoma, head and neck, liver or kidney cancer. Sequences were derived from CD4+ or CD8+ T cells sorted from blood, sampled in a trial of the OX40 agonist ivuxolimab. This chain joins TRBV5-1 and TRBJ2-3; 12 bases are shared with TRBD2. The CDR3 bases are TGCGCCAGCAGCCTCGGACTAGCGGGGCCACCGGGGGATACGCAGTATTTT. It codes for CASSLGLAGPPGDTQYF.